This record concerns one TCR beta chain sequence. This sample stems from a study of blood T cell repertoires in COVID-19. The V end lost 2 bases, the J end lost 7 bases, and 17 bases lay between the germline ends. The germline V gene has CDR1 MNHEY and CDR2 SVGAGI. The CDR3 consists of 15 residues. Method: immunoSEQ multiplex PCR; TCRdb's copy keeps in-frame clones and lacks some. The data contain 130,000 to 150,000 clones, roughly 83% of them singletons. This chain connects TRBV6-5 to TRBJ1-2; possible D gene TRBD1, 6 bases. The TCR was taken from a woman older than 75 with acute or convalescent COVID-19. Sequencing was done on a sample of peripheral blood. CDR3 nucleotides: TGTGCCAGCAGTTACACAGGGCCCGCAAGTAGTGGCTACACCTTC. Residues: CASSYTGPASSGYTF.